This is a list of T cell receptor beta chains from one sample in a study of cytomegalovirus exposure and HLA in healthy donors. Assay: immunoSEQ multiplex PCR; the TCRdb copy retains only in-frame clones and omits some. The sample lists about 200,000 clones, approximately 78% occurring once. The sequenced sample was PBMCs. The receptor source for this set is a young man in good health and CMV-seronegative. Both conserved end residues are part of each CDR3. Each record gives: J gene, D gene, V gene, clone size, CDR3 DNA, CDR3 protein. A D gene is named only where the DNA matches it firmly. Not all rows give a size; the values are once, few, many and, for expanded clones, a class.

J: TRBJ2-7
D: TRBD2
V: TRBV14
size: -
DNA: TGTGCCAGCAGCCAAGGACTAGCGGGGTTTTTCGAGCAGTACTTC
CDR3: CASSQGLAGFFEQYF

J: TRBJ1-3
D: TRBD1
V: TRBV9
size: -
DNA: TGTGCCAGCAGCCCCTCAGGGGGAACAAACACCATATATTTT
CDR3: CASSPSGGTNTIYF

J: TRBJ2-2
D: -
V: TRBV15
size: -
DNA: TGTGCCACCAGCAGGACAGTGAACACCGGGGAGCTGTTTTTT
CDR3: CATSRTVNTGELFF

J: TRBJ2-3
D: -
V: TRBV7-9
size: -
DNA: TGTGCCGGGCACAACCTTGGGACAGATACGCAGTATTTT
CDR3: CAGHNLGTDTQYF

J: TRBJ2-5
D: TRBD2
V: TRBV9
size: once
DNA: TGTGCCAGCAGCTACGGGGGGGACGGAGAGACCCAGTACTTC
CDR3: CASSYGGDGETQYF

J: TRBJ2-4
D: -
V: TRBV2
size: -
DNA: TGTGCCAGCTCGGGGGACAGACAAATAGCCAAAAACATTCAGTACTTC
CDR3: CASSGDRQIAKNIQYF

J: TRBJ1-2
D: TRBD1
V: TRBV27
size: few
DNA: TGTGCCAGCAAGACAGGGGGCGCGAATGGCTACACCTTC
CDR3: CASKTGGANGYTF

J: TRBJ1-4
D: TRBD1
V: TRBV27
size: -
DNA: TGTGCCAGCAGTGTCTCAGGGGGCGATGAAAAACTGTTTTTT
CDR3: CASSVSGGDEKLFF

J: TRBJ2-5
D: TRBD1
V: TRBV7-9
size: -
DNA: TGTGCCAGCAGCTTAGACAGGGGACAAGAGACCCAGTACTTC
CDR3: CASSLDRGQETQYF

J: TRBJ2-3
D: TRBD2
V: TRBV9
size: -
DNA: TGTGCCAGCAGCGCTTCGGGGGGTAGGTCGGGCACAGATACGCAGTATTTT
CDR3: CASSASGGRSGTDTQYF

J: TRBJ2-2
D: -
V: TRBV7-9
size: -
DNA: TGTGCCAGCAGCTTAGGCGGGCAATACACCGGGGAGCTGTTTTTT
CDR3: CASSLGGQYTGELFF

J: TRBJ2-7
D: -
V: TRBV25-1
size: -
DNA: TGTGCCTCGGACACCCGCTCCTACGAGCAGTACTTC
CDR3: CASDTRSYEQYF

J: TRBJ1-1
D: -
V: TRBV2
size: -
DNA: TGTGCCAGCAGGGGAAGACAGGCGAACACTGAAGCTTTCTTT
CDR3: CASRGRQANTEAFF

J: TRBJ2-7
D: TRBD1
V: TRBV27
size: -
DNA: TGTGCCAGCAGTTTATCCAGGGGGACAGGGCTCCACGAGCAGTACTTC
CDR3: CASSLSRGTGLHEQYF

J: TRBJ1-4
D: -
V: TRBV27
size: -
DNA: TGTGCCAGCAGTCCGACAGCGTCTAATGAAAAACTGTTTTTT
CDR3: CASSPTASNEKLFF

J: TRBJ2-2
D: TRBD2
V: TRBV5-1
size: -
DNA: TGCGCCAGCAGCTTGCGAGACCCGGGACTAGCTTCCATGACTAACACCGGGGAGCTGTTTTTT
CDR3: CASSLRDPGLASMTNTGELFF

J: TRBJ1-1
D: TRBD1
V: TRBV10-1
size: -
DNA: TGCGCCAGCAGTAGGGGACAGGGGGAAGCTTTCTTT
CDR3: CASSRGQGEAFF

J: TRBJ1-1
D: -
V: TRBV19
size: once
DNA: TGTGCCAGTAGTATCCGGGGGGCATTCGAAGCTTTCTTT
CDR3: CASSIRGAFEAFF

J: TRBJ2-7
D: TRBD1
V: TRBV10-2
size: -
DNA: TGCGCCAGCCGCCGTTCTGGGACAGCCTACGAGCAGTACTTC
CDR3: CASRRSGTAYEQYF

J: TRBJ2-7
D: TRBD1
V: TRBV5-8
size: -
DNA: TGTGCCAGCAGCTCGACCAAGGGACAGGCGAGCGAGCAGTACTTC
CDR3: CASSSTKGQASEQYF

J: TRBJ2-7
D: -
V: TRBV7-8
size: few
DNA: TGTGCCAGCAGCGTGGGGGCCCTTTACGAGCAGTACTTC
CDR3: CASSVGALYEQYF

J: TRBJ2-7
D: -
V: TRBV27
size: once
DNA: TGTGCCAGCAGGGGTTGGGACACTCCCTACGAGCAGTACTTC
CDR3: CASRGWDTPYEQYF

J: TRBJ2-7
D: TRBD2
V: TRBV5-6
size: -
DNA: TGTGCCAGCAGCTCGCGTCGGGCGGGGGACTACGAGCAGTACTTC
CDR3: CASSSRRAGDYEQYF

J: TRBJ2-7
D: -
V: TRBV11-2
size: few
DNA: TGTGCCAGCAGCGAGAGAGGTAGCTTCAGCTCCTACGAGCAGTACTTC
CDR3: CASSERGSFSSYEQYF

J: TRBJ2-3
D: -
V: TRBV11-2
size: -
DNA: TGTGCCAGCAGCTTGTGGGGGGCGGCGGGACTAAGCACAGATACGCAGTATTTT
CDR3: CASSLWGAAGLSTDTQYF

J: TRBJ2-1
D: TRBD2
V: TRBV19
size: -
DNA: TGTGCCACCGCGACTAGCGGGGTTGTTGGTGAGCAGTTCTTC
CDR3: CATATSGVVGEQFF

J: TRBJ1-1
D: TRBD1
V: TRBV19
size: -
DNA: TGTGCCAGTAGTAACAGACAGGGGGCTAGGACTGAAGCTTTCTTT
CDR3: CASSNRQGARTEAFF

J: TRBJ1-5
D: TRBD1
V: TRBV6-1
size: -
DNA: TGTGCCAGCAGTCCACAGGGGGCTAGCAATCAGCCCCAGCATTTT
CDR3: CASSPQGASNQPQHF

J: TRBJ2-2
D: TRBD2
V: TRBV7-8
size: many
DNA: TGTGCCAGCAGCCCCGGGACTAGCGGGGGAACCGGGGAGCTGTTTTTT
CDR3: CASSPGTSGGTGELFF

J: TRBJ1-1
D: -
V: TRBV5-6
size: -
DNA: TGTGCCAGCAGCTTGTCCAGGGAGGTAAGTTTCACTGAAGCTTTCTTT
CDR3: CASSLSREVSFTEAFF

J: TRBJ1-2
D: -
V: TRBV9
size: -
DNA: TGTGCCAGCAGCGCAGGAACCCCCCGGTTCGGCTATGGCTACACCTTC
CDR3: CASSAGTPRFGYGYTF

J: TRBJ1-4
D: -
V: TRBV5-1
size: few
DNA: TGCGCCAGCAGCATTGGGGAAGGGGGTTGGGAAAAACTGTTTTTT
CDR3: CASSIGEGGWEKLFF

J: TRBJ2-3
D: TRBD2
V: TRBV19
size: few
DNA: TGTGCCAGTAAGAGGGGCGGACTAGCGGAGACAGATACGCAGTATTTT
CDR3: CASKRGGLAETDTQYF

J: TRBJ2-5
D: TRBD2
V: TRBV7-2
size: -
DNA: TGTGCCAGCAGTTTCTTAGCGGGGGGAACGTACCAAGAGACCCAGTACTTC
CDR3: CASSFLAGGTYQETQYF

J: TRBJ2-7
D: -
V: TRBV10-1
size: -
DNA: TGCGCCAGCAGCGACTCCCGCTCCTACGAGCAGTACTTC
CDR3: CASSDSRSYEQYF

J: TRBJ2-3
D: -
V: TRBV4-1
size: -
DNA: TGCGCCAGCAGCCAAGAGGGGACTGCCACAGATACGCAGTATTTT
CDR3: CASSQEGTATDTQYF

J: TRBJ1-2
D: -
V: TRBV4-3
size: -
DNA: TGCGCCAGCAGCCAAGATCAGGCAGCCCCCATGTTTGGCTACACCTTC
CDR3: CASSQDQAAPMFGYTF

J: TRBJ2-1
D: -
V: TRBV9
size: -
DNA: TGTGCCAGCAGCGGAGGGTGGCTAGCTAGTCAGGGGGAGCAGTTCTTC
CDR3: CASSGGWLASQGEQFF

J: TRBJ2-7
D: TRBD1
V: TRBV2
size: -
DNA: TGTGCCAGCGACACCGGGACAGGGGCACCTTGGGAGCAGTACTTC
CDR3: CASDTGTGAPWEQYF

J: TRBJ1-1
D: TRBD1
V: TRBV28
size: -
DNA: TGTGCCAGCAGTCTCTGGACAGGGGTGAACACTGAAGCTTTCTTT
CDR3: CASSLWTGVNTEAFF

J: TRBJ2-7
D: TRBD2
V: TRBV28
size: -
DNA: TGTGCCAGCAGCCACCTAGGGGCGGGGGGCCCAAGGTACGAGCAGTACTTC
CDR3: CASSHLGAGGPRYEQYF

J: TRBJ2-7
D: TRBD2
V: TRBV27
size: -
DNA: TGTGCCAGCAGTTTCCTAGCGGGGGGGACCTACGAGCAGTACTTC
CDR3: CASSFLAGGTYEQYF

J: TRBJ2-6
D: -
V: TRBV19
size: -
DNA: TGTGCCAGTAGTATCACCGCGACTGCACTCCTCTCTGGGGCCAGCGTCCTGACTTTC
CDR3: CASSITATALLSGASVLTF

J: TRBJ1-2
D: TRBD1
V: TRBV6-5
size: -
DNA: TGTGCCAGCAGTAAGGACAGGGAAGCTAACTATGGCTACACCTTC
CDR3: CASSKDREANYGYTF

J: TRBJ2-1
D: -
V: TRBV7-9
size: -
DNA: TGTTCCAGCACCGGGACTTCATATGAGCAGTTCTTC
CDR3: CSSTGTSYEQFF

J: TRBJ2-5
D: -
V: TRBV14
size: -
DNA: TGTGCCAGCAGCCGACGAGGAGAGACCCAGTACTTC
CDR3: CASSRRGETQYF

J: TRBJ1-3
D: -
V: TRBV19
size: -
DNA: TGTGCCAGTAGTATTTCGACTCTATACTCTGGAAACACCATATATTTT
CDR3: CASSISTLYSGNTIYF

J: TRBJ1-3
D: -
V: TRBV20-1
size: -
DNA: TGCAGTGCTAAACAGGGAAACACCATATATTTT
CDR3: CSAKQGNTIYF

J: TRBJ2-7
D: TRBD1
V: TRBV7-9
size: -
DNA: TGTGCCAGCAGCTTAACTCCAGCTAGACAGGGCGGGGAGCAGTACTTC
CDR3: CASSLTPARQGGEQYF

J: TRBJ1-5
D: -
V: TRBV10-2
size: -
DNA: TGCGCCAGCAGTGAATCTGGACATAGCAATCAGCCCCAGCATTTT
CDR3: CASSESGHSNQPQHF

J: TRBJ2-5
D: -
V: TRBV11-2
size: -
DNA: TGTGCCAGCACCGAGGCCGGTCTTGAGGAGACCCAGTACTTC
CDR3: CASTEAGLEETQYF

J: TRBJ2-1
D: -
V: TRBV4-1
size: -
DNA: TGCGCCAGCAGCCCCGGCCCAGCGGGCCGGGGTGAGCAGTTCTTC
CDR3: CASSPGPAGRGEQFF

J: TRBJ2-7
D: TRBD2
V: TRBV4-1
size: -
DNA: TGCGCCAGCAGCCACCCTAGCGGGCCCCCCTACGAGCAGTACTTC
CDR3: CASSHPSGPPYEQYF

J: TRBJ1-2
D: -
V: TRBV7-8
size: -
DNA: TGTGCCAGCAGCCAGGCGGCCGGGGACTATGGCTACACCTTC
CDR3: CASSQAAGDYGYTF

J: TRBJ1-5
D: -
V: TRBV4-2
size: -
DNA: TGTGCCAGCAGCCAAGATGCGTATAGCAATCAGCCCCAGCATTTT
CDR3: CASSQDAYSNQPQHF

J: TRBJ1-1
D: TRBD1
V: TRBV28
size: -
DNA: TGTGCCAGCAGTTTTGGGTCAAGGGGTGAGGGGGCTCGGGCCGCTGAAGCTTTCTTT
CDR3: CASSFGSRGEGARAAEAFF

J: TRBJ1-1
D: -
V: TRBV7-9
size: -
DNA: TGTGCCAGCAGACCAGACAGTTGGAGTGAAGCTTTCTTT
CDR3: CASRPDSWSEAFF

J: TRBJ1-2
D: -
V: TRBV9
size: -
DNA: TGTGCCAGCAGAGTCGGCACAGGTTCTAACTATGGCTACACCTTC
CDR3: CASRVGTGSNYGYTF

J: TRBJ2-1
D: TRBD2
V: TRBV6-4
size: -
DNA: TGTGCCAGCAGCCGGACTAGCGGGGGGCCCTACAATGAGCAGTTCTTC
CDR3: CASSRTSGGPYNEQFF

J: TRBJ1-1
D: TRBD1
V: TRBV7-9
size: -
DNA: TGTGCCAGCAGCCCCAGTGACAGGGGTTATGCTTTCTTT
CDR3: CASSPSDRGYAFF